One sample yielded the 4 T cell receptor beta chains listed below, sequenced in a study of T cells in Graves' hyperthyroidism and ophthalmopathy. Researchers took RNA transcripts and amplified the TCR beta CDR3 regions from them. First-round RT-PCR targeting the TCR CDR3 was performed with the HTBI primer set. MiXCR, run by TCRdb on the multiplex PCR reads, gives a single entry per CDR3 protein. This table holds 310,000 or so distinct CDR3 sequences, about a sixth found once. The sequenced sample was blood. All receptors derive from a woman aged 55-70 years with Graves' ophthalmopathy.

About this clonotype: A much more abundant neighbour one base away suggests this may be a read error. J is TRBJ2-7 and V is TRBV6-2 or TRBV6-3; D possibly corresponds to TRBD2 (6 bases). The DNA matches TRBJ2-1 better at its end, which makes the J call doubtful. This CDR3 contains 15 residues. Looked up from germline, CDR1 is MNHEY and CDR2 is SVGEGT. The DNA of the CDR3 is TGTGCCAGCGGAGAACGGGCATTAGGACTATACGAGCAGTTCTTC. Protein sequence: CASGERALGLYEQFF.

The V and J genes are TRBV7-4 and TRBJ2-5; TRBD2 matches 15 bases. V trimming: 5 bases; J trimming: 4 bases; junction bases outside the gene matches: 8. CDR3 size: 17 residues. Germline V gives CDR1 SGHVT, CDR2 SQSDAQ. CDR3 region: CASSPYGLAGGSETQYF. DNA of the CDR3: TGTGCCAGCAGCCCATACGGACTAGCGGGAGGGTCAGAGACCCAGTACTTC.

The chain employs TRBV7-9 and TRBJ1-5; 10 bases are a match to TRBD1. This CDR3 contains 16 residues. V lost 3 bases to trimming and J lost 5 bases; unmatched junction nucleotides: 7. CDR1 SEHNR and CDR2 FQNEAQ come from the germline V gene (reference sequence). The CDR3 protein is CASSLEGTGAYQPQHF. The DNA for the CDR3 is TGTGCCAGCAGCTTGGAGGGGACAGGGGCATATCAGCCCCAGCATTTT.

A note on this clonotype: The junction and the germline gene differ at one end; a read error may be behind it. V usage is TRBV27 and J usage is TRBJ2-5, with 13 bases lining up with TRBD2. Germline V gives CDR1 MNHEY, CDR2 SMNVEV (reference sequence). The CDR3 loop spans 15 amino acids. CDR3 nucleotide sequence: TGTGTCAGCAGTATCACTAGCGGGAGGGCAGAGACCCAGTACTTC. Its protein product is CVSSITSGRAETQYF.